The entry below gives a single TCR beta chain sequence along with its context. This clonotype was found many times. What antigen it recognizes has not been identified. Per-base qualities were not stored, and no clone one base away is much larger. These data belong to a study of T cells in Graves' hyperthyroidism and ophthalmopathy (dated by TCRdb to the late 2010s). In the study overall: Peripheral blood was collected at initial diagnosis, before any treatment. The paper describes TCR Vbeta CDR3 sequencing of about 140 peripheral blood samples, made up of 43 ophthalmopathy patients, roughly 72 hyperthyroidism patients and roughly 17 progressor patients. Prospective prediction of ophthalmopathy was tested in an independent validation cohort of fewer than 20 hyperthyroidism patients and 17 patients who later progressed to ophthalmopathy. To identify distinguishing TCR V-J signatures, a discovery cohort of 90 to 100 patients was used, comprising 40 to 45 with Graves' ophthalmopathy and 55 to 65 with stable Graves' hyperthyroidism. For training and testing, the 100 patients in the discovery cohort were randomly divided in a 7:3 ratio. After sampling, hyperthyroidism patients received methimazole starting at 30 mg daily, and ophthalmopathy patients received high-dose intravenous methylprednisolone. In over five Graves' hyperthyroidism patients, the study also compared T-cell repertoires from thyroid tissue with T-cell repertoires from blood.

What the work shows at the level of the full study, not this receptor alone: In validation, the model predicted progression to ophthalmopathy a median of around 6.5 months before onset, with about 64% sensitivity and 72.22% specificity. No statistical method was used to fix the sample size in advance, and group allocation was not hidden from the investigators. Ophthalmopathy was separated from stable hyperthyroidism by a 13 V-J signature model, with about 86% sensitivity and approximately 81% specificity obtained in cross-validation and 80%/75% obtained in testing. Most expanded thyroid clonotypes (frequency above 0.001) were also detected in blood, a finding suggesting that blood repertoires may reflect thyroid immune responses.

Ophthalmopathy patients had moderately to severely active disease, Clinical Activity Score of at least 3, NOSPECS grade of at least 4, and duration under 3 months. The study excluded patients with uncontrolled infections, other autoimmune diseases, pregnancy or lactation. Diagnoses were established on the basis of clinical symptoms, serum thyroxine and TRAb, thyroid ultrasound, and orbital computed tomography. Ficoll-Paque density gradient centrifugation was used to isolate PBMCs from around 10 ml of fresh peripheral blood. Total RNA was extracted using Trizol reagent, and RNA quality was assessed on an Agilent 2100 Bioanalyzer. TCR beta CDR3 regions were amplified from RNA transcripts. The TCR CDR3 was subjected to a first round of RT-PCR using the HTBI primer set and the Qiagen OneStep RT-PCR kit. The libraries were constructed in a second round of multiplex PCR and then size-selected and purified. Paired-end sequencing of the libraries was performed with 100 bp reads on an Illumina HiSeq2000. Regarding the original processing steps: Raw data were processed with SOAPnuke, discarding reads with adapters, uncalled bases, mean Phred below 15, or no exact constant-primer or identifier match. High-quality paired reads were merged with COPE v1.2.5, and unique nucleotide sequences were defined as clonotypes. MiTCR v1.1 was used to align the clonotypes against IMGT TRBV, TRBD and TRBJ reference segments. Analysis was restricted to V-J combinations with a frequency above 0.0001, which covered 99.2% of repertoires. The TCS score was defined as the ratio of F50 (clonal expansion) to E x V (chaos), calculated using BLOSUM62-based TCRdist between CDR3 peptides within each V-J. Welch's t-statistics and random forest reduced some 510 V-J features to roughly 13, which were used in a naive Bayes classifier (R e1071). Starting from the raw public reads, TCRdb applied fastp trimming at Q25, assembled clones with MiXCR and retained in-frame beta chains. One record per CDR3 amino acid sequence lists the most common genes and DNA. The V and J calls shown here were made by TCRdb, not taken from the authors' results. The sample table lists more than 300,000 distinct CDR3 sequences, 14% of them with a count of one. The ten largest clones represent around a fifth of the sample.

The sample taken for sequencing was blood. The TCR was taken from a woman aged 25 to 45 with Graves' ophthalmopathy.

The nucleotide sequence reads as follows: TGTGCCAGCAGTGGAGACACATATGGCTACACCTTC. Translated, this is CASSGDTYGYTF. The chain uses TRBV2 and TRBJ1-2; no D gene can be assigned with confidence. Including the terminal cysteine and phenylalanine, the CDR3 comprises 12 residues. The read is trimmed to its CDR3 DNA, 36 bases read in frame from base 1. CDR1 and CDR2 were assigned from the germline V gene as SNHLY and FYNNEI. The germline ends are 8 bases apart after V is trimmed by 4 bases and J by 5 bases.